Here is one T cell receptor beta chain with its context. The antigen is undetermined. Distinct nucleotide sequences in the sample also encode this CDR3. These data are taken from a study of shared clonotypes between healthy human individuals. After removal of 6 bases from V and 4 bases from J, the junction contained 6 bases not matched to a gene. Germline V gene lookup returns CDR1 LNHDA and CDR2 SQIVND (reference sequence). The CDR3 loop spans 13 amino acids. Per the original methods: ImmunoSEQ junction-only sequences lacked quality scores, so their filtering differed. Using immunoSEQ multiplex PCR, the repertoire was profiled, and TCRdb retains in-frame clones only, with some absent. V, J and clone size are taken as reported in that table, and D and trimming were inferred from the DNA itself. Of 450,000 to 700,000 clones listed, around 95% are singletons. CD8 cells regarded as naive lacked CD45RO, were positively chosen for CCR7, and omitted terminally differentiated effector memory CD45RA+ cells.

Findings of the study overall: Relative to memory subsets, naive subsets generally showed larger estimated richness.

Material for sequencing was naive CD8+ T cells sorted from blood. The sequence was collected from a woman under 40 in good health. V is TRBV19 and J is TRBJ2-7; 7 bases align to TRBD1. In DNA, the CDR3 is TGTGCCAGTAGCATCGGGACAGATTACGAGCAGTACTTC. This gives the protein CASSIGTDYEQYF.